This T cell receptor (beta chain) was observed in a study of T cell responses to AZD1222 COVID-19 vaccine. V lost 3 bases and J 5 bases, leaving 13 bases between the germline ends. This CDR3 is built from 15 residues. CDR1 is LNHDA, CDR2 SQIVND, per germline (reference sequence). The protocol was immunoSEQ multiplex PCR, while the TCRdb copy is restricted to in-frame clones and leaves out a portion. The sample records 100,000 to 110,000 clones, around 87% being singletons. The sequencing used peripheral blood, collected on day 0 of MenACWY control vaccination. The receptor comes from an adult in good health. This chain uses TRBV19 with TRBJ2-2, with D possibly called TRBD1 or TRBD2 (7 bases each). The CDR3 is CASSIGRGGTGELFF. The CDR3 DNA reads TGTGCCAGTAGTATCGGCAGGGGGGGAACCGGGGAGCTGTTTTTT.